A single sample is the source of the 8 T cell receptor beta chains below, sequenced in a study of blood T cell repertoires in COVID-19. TCRdb keeps only in-frame clones here, not all; method: immunoSEQ multiplex PCR. The table records just under 45,000 clones, approximately 90% of them present only once. Sequencing was performed on peripheral blood. The receptor source for this set is a middle-aged man with COVID-19, enrolled during active disease.

The V call is TRBV5-1, the J call TRBJ2-7; TRBD1 agrees at 8 bases. Germline V gene data show CDR1 as SGHRS and CDR2 as YFSETQ. The CDR3 is 15 residues long. V lost 0 bases and J lost 2; bases outside the gene matches: 4. The CDR3 region is CASSLVAGGAYEQYF. CDR3 nucleotides: TGCGCCAGCAGCTTGGTGGCAGGGGGCGCCTACGAGCAGTACTTC.

Only one count was recorded for this clone. V is TRBV6-1 and J is TRBJ1-5; 7 bases agree with TRBD1. The CDR3 has 16 amino acids. The V gene end was trimmed by 3 bases and the J gene end by 2 bases; junction bases not matched to a gene: 7. Germline V gene data show CDR1 as MNHNS and CDR2 as SASEGT. CDR3 residues: CASSDPTGRGNQPQHF. In DNA form, the CDR3 reads TGTGCCAGCAGTGACCCGACAGGGCGAGGCAATCAGCCCCAGCATTTT.

The chain carries TRBV18 and TRBJ2-5, with D possibly matching TRBD1 (5 bases). Germline CDR1 KGHSH, CDR2 LQKENI. The CDR3 runs to 15 residues. V lost 3 bases, J lost 4 bases, and 15 bases lay in between. CDR3 protein: CASSPPKRQLETQYF. The CDR3 bases are TGTGCCAGCTCACCCCCGAAGCGACAGTTAGAGACCCAGTACTTC.

This clone was counted once. The V and J genes are TRBV28 and TRBJ2-2, with TRBD2 matching 7 bases. V lost 3 bases, J lost 2 bases, and 6 bases stayed unmatched. The germline gives CDR1 MDHEN, CDR2 SYDVKM. The CDR3 has 16 residues. The CDR3 DNA follows: TGTGCCAGCAGTTTGCGACTAGCCCAAAACACCGGGGAGCTGTTTTTT. Residues: CASSLRLAQNTGELFF. The full variable domain, rest sourced from reference TRBV28 and TRBJ2-2, is DVKVTQSSRYLVKRTGEKVFLECVQDMDHENMFWYRQDPGLGLRLIYFSYDVKMKEKGDIPEGYSVSREKKERFSLILESASTNQTSMYLCASSLRLAQNTGELFFGEGSRLTVL.

This clone was seen once. This chain connects TRBV3-1 (or the pseudogene TRBV3-2) to TRBJ2-7; D is uncertain. CDR1 is LGHDT, CDR2 YNNKEL, per germline (reference sequence). V was clipped by 4 bases and J by 6 bases, with 13 bases between them. This CDR3 spans 13 amino acids. The CDR3 loop reads CASSPQEKSEQYF. In nucleotides, the CDR3 is TGTGCCAGCAGCCCCCAGGAAAAATCCGAGCAGTACTTC.

This clone occurred a few times. The V call is TRBV9, the J call TRBJ1-3, with D maybe TRBD1 (6 bases). Germline V lookup: CDR1 SGDLS, CDR2 YYNGEE. Trimming left V 4 bases short and J 1 base short, with 12 bases between. The CDR3 length is 15 residues. CDR3 in DNA: TGTGCCAGCAGCAGTAAAGGGGGATCTGGAAACACCATATATTTT. Translated: CASSSKGGSGNTIYF.

The V gene is TRBV3-1 (or the pseudogene TRBV3-2), the J gene TRBJ2-7; 9 bases match TRBD2. The ends lost 3 bases at V and 0 bases at J; junction bases unmatched: 12. The CDR3 is 18 amino acids. CDR1 is LGHDT and CDR2 is YNNKEL in the germline V gene (reference sequence). CDR3 in amino acids: CASSHIPPDSGSSYEQYF. The CDR3 DNA is TGTGCCAGCAGCCATATCCCCCCGGATAGCGGGAGCTCCTACGAGCAGTACTTC.

The V and J genes are TRBV21-1 and TRBJ1-1. TRBV21-1 is a listed pseudogene. The CDR3 covers 15 residues. In DNA form, the CDR3 reads TGTGCCAGCAGCAAAGGGGGGGTGATGAACACTGAAGCTTTCTTT. Protein product: CASSKGGVMNTEAFF.